A selection of T cell receptor beta chains follows, all from one sample in a study of PD-1 blockade in classical Hodgkin lymphoma. Some clones are missing from TCRdb's copy, which holds only in-frame ones; the method was immunoSEQ multiplex PCR. This table has about 30,000 clones, more than 60% appearing once. Sequences were derived from peripheral blood mononuclear cells (PBMCs), sampled before the second cycle of nivolumab. The receptor set was obtained from a human donor with classical Hodgkin lymphoma. Each CDR3 is given with its conserved first and last residue. The D gene is left open where the match is weak. Clone size, where shown, is once, few, many, or a class for clones that have expanded.

V,J,D,size,CDR3,DNA
TRBV10-1,TRBJ1-2,.,.,CASSESRASGGYGYTF,TGCGCCAGCAGTGAGTCTCGGGCCTCAGGAGGGTATGGCTACACCTTC
TRBV25-1,TRBJ1-1,TRBD1,.,CASSRQGRTEAFF,TGTGCCAGCAGTCGACAGGGCCGGACTGAAGCTTTCTTT
TRBV4-3,TRBJ1-5,.,few,CASSQDGRGGSNQPQHF,TGCGCCAGCAGCCAAGACGGCCGGGGCGGCAGCAATCAGCCCCAGCATTTT
TRBV19,TRBJ1-6,.,.,CASSGGTFYSPLHF,TGTGCCAGTAGTGGGGGGACCTTCTATTCACCCCTCCACTTT
TRBV4-1,TRBJ1-2,.,.,CASSQEVTATNYGYTF,TGCGCCAGCAGCCAAGAGGTCACAGCAACCAACTATGGCTACACCTTC
TRBV9,TRBJ1-3,.,once,CASSAGLTGNTIYF,TGTGCCAGCAGCGCCGGATTAACTGGAAACACCATATATTTT
TRBV7-9,TRBJ1-5,.,.,CASSLDSGKQPQHF,TGTGCCAGCAGCTTAGATTCTGGTAAGCAGCCCCAGCATTTT
TRBV5-1,TRBJ2-2,.,.,CASSGRPNTGELFF,TGCGCCAGCAGCGGACGGCCTAACACCGGGGAGCTGTTTTTT
TRBV18,TRBJ2-5,TRBD1,.,CASSPSGTEETQYF,TGTGCCAGCTCACCCTCCGGGACAGAAGAGACCCAGTACTTC
TRBV10-1,TRBJ1-2,.,.,CASSHPTSLPTSPYGYTF,TGCGCCAGCAGCCACCCCACGAGCCTACCGACCTCCCCGTATGGCTACACCTTC
TRBV5-1,TRBJ2-2,.,.,CASSQLGGRTGELFF,TGCGCCAGCAGTCAGTTAGGGGGTCGGACCGGGGAGCTGTTTTTT
TRBV4-3,TRBJ2-7,TRBD1,.,CASSPGRGLVEQYF,TGCGCCAGCAGCCCTGGCAGGGGGCTTGTCGAGCAGTACTTC
TRBV19,TRBJ2-5,.,.,CASNRRRGQWETQYF,TGTGCCAGTAATCGACGCCGGGGGCAGTGGGAGACCCAGTACTTC
TRBV5-4,TRBJ2-7,.,medium-sized,CASSLGADTYEQYF,TGTGCCAGCAGCTTGGGAGCGGATACCTACGAGCAGTACTTC
TRBV4-1,TRBJ2-3,TRBD2,.,CASSIMGLAGGTDTQYF,TGCGCCAGCAGCATCATGGGCCTAGCGGGGGGGACAGATACGCAGTATTTT
TRBV28,TRBJ2-6,TRBD1,.,CASSGRTGARNSGANVLTF,TGTGCCAGCAGCGGTCGGACAGGCGCGAGGAACTCTGGGGCCAACGTCCTGACTTTC